Presented here are 25 T cell receptor beta chains from one specimen sequenced in a study of long-term antiretroviral therapy in people with HIV (dated 2022 in TCRdb). The immunoSEQ hsTCRB v3.0 assay was used at survey level resolution for TRB variable region sequencing. TCRdb took this table from immuneACCESS and kept in-frame rearrangements with V and J called. Such tables lack part of the clones; where checked against another copy, unresolved V genes explain under half of the gap, and the rest is unexplained. This sample holds under 15,000 clones; 82% were observed only once. The top ten constitute roughly 20% of the sample. Sequences were derived from unsorted PBMCs, sampled around 8.1 years after starting antiretroviral therapy. The receptors originated from a man in his fifties or sixties with HIV.

This chain connects TRBV27 to TRBJ2-1; 8 bases are a match to TRBD1. J gave up 7 bases and V 6 bases, and 11 bases lay outside the gene matches. Germline V gives CDR1 MNHEY, CDR2 SMNVEV (reference sequence). The CDR3 sequence is 15 residues long. The CDR3 DNA reads TGTGCCAGCAGCCACGGGGCAGGGGGCTGGAATGAGCAGTTCTTC. It yields the protein CASSHGAGGWNEQFF.

This sequence joins TRBV5-6 and TRBJ1-3, with 7 nucleotides matching TRBD1. The germline V gene encodes CDR1 SGHDT and CDR2 YYEEEE. This CDR3 has 15 amino acids. V trimming: 6 bases; J trimming: 4 bases; junction bases outside the gene matches: 10. CDR3 nucleotides: TGTGCCAGCACCACGGAGACAGGGTTCGGAAACACCATATATTTT. This codes for CASTTETGFGNTIYF. The full variable domain, rest sourced from reference TRBV5-6 and TRBJ1-3, is DAGVTQSPTHLIKTRGQQVTLRCSPKSGHDTVSWYQQALGQGPQFIFQYYEEEERQRGNFPDRFSGHQFPNYSSELNVNALLLGDSALYLCASTTETGFGNTIYFGEGSWLTVV.

The chain links TRBV19 to TRBJ2-7, with 7 positions matching TRBD2. This CDR3 spans 15 amino acids. Germline V lookup: CDR1 LNHDA, CDR2 SQIVND (reference sequence). The trim removed 5 bases at V and 1 base at J, leaving 8 bases unmatched. The CDR3 loop reads CASSPGGTDSYEQYF. The CDR3, as DNA: TGTGCCAGTAGTCCGGGGGGAACGGATTCCTACGAGCAGTACTTC.

V gene TRBV27 combines with J gene TRBJ1-1; TRBD1 agrees at 9 bases. Germline CDR1 MNHEY, CDR2 SMNVEV (reference sequence). The junction had 5 bases not matched to a gene; V was cut back by 4 bases and J by 5 bases. This CDR3 comprises 14 residues. Written as DNA, the CDR3 is TGTGCCAGCAGTTCCGCCGGGACAGGGACTGAAGCTTTCTTT. Residues: CASSSAGTGTEAFF.

This clone was counted between two and nine times. This chain joins TRBV27 and TRBJ1-3; tentative D call: TRBD1 (5 bases). This CDR3 is 16 amino acids long. Germline V lookup: CDR1 MNHEY, CDR2 SMNVEV (reference sequence). V was cut by 0 bases and J by 3 bases, with 12 bases left in between. The DNA for the CDR3 is TGTGCCAGCAGTTTATCCTTCGGGACCCTTGGAAACACCATATATTTT. It yields the protein CASSLSFGTLGNTIYF.

This clone was seen more than once but under ten times. The chain joins TRBV7-9 to TRBJ2-7, with 12 bases that match TRBD1. V trimming: 3 bases; J trimming: 6 bases; junction bases outside the gene matches: 6. Germline V lookup: CDR1 SEHNR, CDR2 FQNEAQ (reference sequence). This CDR3 spans 15 amino acids. In DNA, the CDR3 is TGTGCCAGCAGCTTCTTGGGACAGGGGGCGGTCGAGCAGTACTTC. Amino acid sequence: CASSFLGQGAVEQYF. The full variable domain, its missing parts supplied by reference TRBV7-9 and TRBJ2-7, is DTGVSQNPRHKITKRGQNVTFRCDPISEHNRLYWYRQTLGQGPEFLTYFQNEAQLEKSRLLSDRFSAERPKGSFSTLEIQRTEQGDSAMYLCASSFLGQGAVEQYFGPGTRLTVT.

The chain recombines TRBV29-1 with TRBJ1-2; no firm D call. Germline V gives CDR1 SQVTM, CDR2 ANQGSEA. Trimming removed 3 bases at V and 8 bases at J, with 22 bases between. This CDR3 spans 15 amino acids. CDR3: CSVDLGSPAYEGYTF. The CDR3 region has the DNA TGCAGCGTTGACCTAGGGAGCCCGGCCTATGAAGGCTACACCTTC.

The V call is TRBV19, the J call TRBJ1-2, with TRBD1 matching 10 bases. Germline V gene data show CDR1 as LNHDA and CDR2 as SQIVND (reference sequence). V was pared by 6 bases and J by 4 bases, with 2 bases of the junction left unmatched. The CDR3 length is 13 residues. This CDR3 is CASSRDRGYGYTF. The CDR3 bases are TGTGCCAGTAGCCGGGACAGGGGCTATGGCTACACCTTC.

DNA for the CDR3: TGTGCCTGGAGTCCGAACAGGGAGCTTTATCAGCCCCAGCATTTT. Protein: CAWSPNRELYQPQHF. J is TRBJ1-5 and V is TRBV30; D is possibly TRBD1 (6 bases). The CDR3 is 15 amino acids. Germline CDR1 and CDR2: GTSNPN and SVGIG (reference sequence). Trimming shortened V by 2 bases and J by 5 bases, and 16 bases separated the two germline ends. Combining the CDR3 with reference TRBV30 and TRBJ1-5 gives the whole variable domain SQTIHQWPATLVQPVGSPLSLECTVEGTSNPNLYWYRQAAGRGLQLLFYSVGIGQISSEVPQNLSASRPQDRQFILSSKKLLLSDSGFYLCAWSPNRELYQPQHFGDGTRLSIL.

The V gene is TRBV13, the J gene TRBJ2-2; D gene unclear. The CDR3 has 14 amino acids. Trimming cost V 3 bases and J 6 bases, with 11 bases left between them. Looked up from germline, CDR1 is PRHDT and CDR2 is FYEKMQ (reference sequence). Written as DNA, the CDR3 is TGTGCCAGCAGCTTCGACGAGACGGCCGGGGAGCTGTTTTTT. This translates into CASSFDETAGELFF.

The V and J genes are TRBV27 and TRBJ2-3, with 7 bases aligning to TRBD2. The CDR3 consists of 19 residues. CDR1 and CDR2 from the germline V gene are MNHEY and SMNVEV (reference sequence). Unmatched junction bases numbered 20, after V lost 8 bases and J lost 0 bases. The chain's CDR3 is CASRLRASGERLSTDTQYF. CDR3 in DNA: TGTGCCAGCCGCCTGCGGGCTAGCGGCGAACGACTTAGCACAGATACGCAGTATTTT.

The chain has TRBV9 and TRBJ2-7; TRBD2 matches at 9 bases. Germline values: CDR1 SGDLS, CDR2 YYNGEE. The CDR3 sequence is 13 residues long. V gave up 6 bases and J gave up 7 bases; unmatched junction bases: 8. For the CDR3, the DNA is TGTGCCAGCAACGAGCGGGGGGCGGGGGAGCAGTACTTC. It translates to CASNERGAGEQYF.

V usage is TRBV25-1 and J usage is TRBJ2-3, with D perhaps matching TRBD2 (7 bases). This CDR3 is built from 15 residues. Trimming stripped 7 bases from V and 6 bases from J, with 20 bases between. CDR1 and CDR2 from the germline V gene are MGHDK and SYGVNS. CDR3 coding DNA: TGTGCCAGCACCCACTGGGGGGGGGCCGGGGATACGCAGTATTTT. Amino acid sequence: CASTHWGGAGDTQYF. Looking up the rest from reference TRBV25-1 and TRBJ2-3 gives the full variable domain: EADIYQTPRYLVIGTGKKITLECSQTMGHDKMYWYQQDPGMELHLIHYSYGVNSTEKGDLSSESTVSRIRTEHFPLTLESARPSHTSQYLCASTHWGGAGDTQYFGPGTRLTVL.

This clone was detected only once. V gene TRBV7-9 combines with J gene TRBJ1-2; D gene unclear. CDR3 size: 12 residues. V dropped 0 bases and J dropped 7 bases, with 6 bases sitting between them. CDR1 and CDR2 (germline): SEHNR, FQNEAQ (reference sequence). This CDR3 reads CASSLAPSGYTF. CDR3 coding DNA: TGTGCCAGCAGCTTAGCCCCCAGTGGCTACACCTTC.

The rearrangement links TRBV5-6 to TRBJ2-5; the D gene is possibly TRBD1 (6 bases). Trimming left V 3 bases short and J 2 bases short, with 20 bases between. Germline CDR1 reads SGHDT; CDR2 reads YYEEEE. This CDR3 is 17 amino acids long. The CDR3 is CASSSLPGWGRQETQYF. The CDR3 nucleotides are TGTGCCAGCAGCTCTTTACCGGGGTGGGGGCGTCAAGAGACCCAGTACTTC.

The chain recombines TRBV5-1 with TRBJ2-7; no reliable D call. Germline CDR1 is SGHRS and CDR2 is YFSETQ. The CDR3 loop spans 13 amino acids. With 8 bases removed from V and 0 bases from J, the gap between germline ends came to 12 bases. CDR3 loop: CASKGSLSYEQYF. The DNA for the CDR3 is TGCGCCAGTAAGGGCTCCCTCTCCTACGAGCAGTACTTC.

A single count supports this clone. This rearrangement joins TRBV27 to TRBJ2-1; D is unclear. The CDR3 consists of 14 residues. Per germline, CDR1 MNHEY and CDR2 SMNVEV (reference sequence). The V and J ends lost 0 bases and 7 bases respectively, with 10 bases between them. As DNA, the CDR3 is TGTGCCAGCAGTTTATCTGGACCCACAAATGAGCAGTTCTTC. It is translated as CASSLSGPTNEQFF.

The chain couples TRBV11-3 to TRBJ2-1; 12 bases fit TRBD2. Germline CDR1 SGHNT, CDR2 YENEEA. V dropped 5 bases and J dropped 4; count of bases not matched to a gene: 9. There are 17 residues in the CDR3. The CDR3, as DNA: TGTGCCAGCAGCCCCAGACTAGCGGGGGAGTCATACAATGAGCAGTTCTTC. This sequence encodes CASSPRLAGESYNEQFF.

The chain joins TRBV5-8 to TRBJ1-1; 10 bases align to TRBD1. Germline CDR1 reads SGHTS; CDR2 reads YDEGEE. The CDR3 is 16 amino acids. The junction had 6 bases not matched to a gene; V was cut back by 3 bases and J by 1 base. CDR3 in amino acids: CASSSGTGVANTEAFF. In DNA form, the CDR3 reads TGTGCCAGCAGCTCCGGGACAGGGGTCGCGAACACTGAAGCTTTCTTT.

The chain is built from TRBV27 and TRBJ2-7, with D perhaps given as TRBD1 or TRBD2 (5 bases each). CDR3 length equals 11 residues. From germline, CDR1 is MNHEY and CDR2 SMNVEV (reference sequence). With 8 bases removed from V and 7 bases from J, the gap between germline ends came to 12 bases. The CDR3 loop reads CASGLWGEQYF. CDR3 nucleotides: TGTGCCAGCGGCCTTTGGGGGGAGCAGTACTTC.

The chain combines TRBV4-1 with TRBJ2-4, with D maybe TRBD1 (5 bases). From germline, CDR1 is MGHRA and CDR2 YSYEKL. The CDR3 runs 20 residues. The germline V and J ends were trimmed by 4 bases and 0 bases, with 25 bases remaining between them. The CDR3 loop reads CASSRAVGQPDTLAKNIQYF. Written as DNA, the CDR3 is TGCGCCAGCAGCCGTGCAGTGGGGCAGCCAGACACTTTAGCCAAAAACATTCAGTACTTC.

The rearrangement links TRBV27 to TRBJ2-1; TRBD1 is a possible D gene (6 bases). The germline CDR1 and CDR2 sequences are MNHEY and SMNVEV (reference sequence). The V gene lost 5 bases and the J gene lost 2 bases, with 10 bases spanning the gap. The CDR3 runs to 14 residues. CDR3 residues: CASSNGQTYNEQFF. The CDR3 DNA follows: TGTGCCAGCAGTAACGGACAGACCTACAATGAGCAGTTCTTC.

The chain has TRBV4-2 and TRBJ1-1, with a possible D match to TRBD1 (5 bases). The CDR3 extends over 17 amino acids. Germline CDR1 is LGHNA and CDR2 is YNFKEQ. V was trimmed by 0 bases and J by 0 bases, leaving 14 bases between them. The CDR3 reads CASSQDWRWGMNTEAFF. CDR3 bases: TGTGCCAGCAGCCAAGATTGGAGGTGGGGCATGAACACTGAAGCTTTCTTT.

The rearrangement joins TRBV27 to TRBJ2-2; 10 nucleotides align to TRBD1. V trimming: 4 bases; J trimming: 4 bases; junction bases outside the gene matches: 9. The germline gives CDR1 MNHEY, CDR2 SMNVEV (reference sequence). There are 17 residues in the CDR3. CDR3: CASSSPLRTGGTGELFF. The CDR3 DNA is TGTGCCAGCAGTTCGCCCCTCCGGACAGGGGGCACCGGGGAGCTGTTTTTT.

This clone was seen just once. The chain links TRBV27 to TRBJ2-2, with 8 bases that match TRBD1. Germline V gene data show CDR1 as MNHEY and CDR2 as SMNVEV (reference sequence). Germline trimming cut 2 bases from V and 1 base from J; bases unmatched to any gene: 12. The CDR3 spans 19 residues. DNA for the CDR3: TGTGCCAGCAGTTTACAGGCCCGAATGGACAGGGTGAACACCGGGGAGCTGTTTTTT. Translated, it gives CASSLQARMDRVNTGELFF.